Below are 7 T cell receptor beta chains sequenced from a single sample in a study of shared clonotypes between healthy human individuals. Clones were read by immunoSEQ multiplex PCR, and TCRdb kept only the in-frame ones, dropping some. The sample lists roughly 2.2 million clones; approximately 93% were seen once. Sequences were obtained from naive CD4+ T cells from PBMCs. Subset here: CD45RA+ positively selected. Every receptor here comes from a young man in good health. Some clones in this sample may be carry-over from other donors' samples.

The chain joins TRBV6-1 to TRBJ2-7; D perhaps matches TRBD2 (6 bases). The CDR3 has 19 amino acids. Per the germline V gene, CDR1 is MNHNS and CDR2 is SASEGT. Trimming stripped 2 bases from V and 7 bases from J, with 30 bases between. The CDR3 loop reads CASSETQHGAAAGKGEQYF. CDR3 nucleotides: TGTGCCAGCAGTGAAACGCAACATGGGGCTGCTGCGGGAAAGGGGGAGCAGTACTTC.

The CDR3 loop reads CASSSPEKKRGQETQYF. For the CDR3, the DNA is TGCGCCAGCAGCTCCCCAGAGAAGAAGCGGGGCCAAGAGACCCAGTACTTC. The genes are TRBV4-1 and TRBJ2-5; 7 bases agree with TRBD2. The CDR3 is 17 residues long. The germline gives CDR1 MGHRA, CDR2 YSYEKL. J was trimmed by 1 base and V by 5 bases; bases with no gene match: 13.

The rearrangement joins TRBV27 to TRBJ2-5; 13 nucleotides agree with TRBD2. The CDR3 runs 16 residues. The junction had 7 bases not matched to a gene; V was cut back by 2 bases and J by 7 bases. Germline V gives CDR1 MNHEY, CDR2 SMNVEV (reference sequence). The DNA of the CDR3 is TGTGCCAGCAGTTTAGCCGGGACTAGCGGGACTGGGACCCAGTACTTC. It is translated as CASSLAGTSGTGTQYF.

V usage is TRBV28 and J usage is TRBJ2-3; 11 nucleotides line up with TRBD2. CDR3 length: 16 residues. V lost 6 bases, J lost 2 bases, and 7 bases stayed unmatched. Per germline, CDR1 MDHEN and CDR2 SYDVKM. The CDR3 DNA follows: TGTGCCAGCAGGAAAGGGACTAGCGGACTCACAGATACGCAGTATTTT. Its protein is CASRKGTSGLTDTQYF.

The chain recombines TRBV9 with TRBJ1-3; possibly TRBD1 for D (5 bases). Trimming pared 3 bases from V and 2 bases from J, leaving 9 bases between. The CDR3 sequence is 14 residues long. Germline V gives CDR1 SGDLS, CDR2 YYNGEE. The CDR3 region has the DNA TGTGCCAGCAGCGGGGGGTTTGCTGGAAACACCATATATTTT. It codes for CASSGGFAGNTIYF.

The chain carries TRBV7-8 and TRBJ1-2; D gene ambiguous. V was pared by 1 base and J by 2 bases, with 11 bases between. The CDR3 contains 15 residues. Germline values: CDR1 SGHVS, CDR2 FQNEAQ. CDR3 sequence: CASSLGRLRNYGYTF. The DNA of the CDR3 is TGTGCCAGCAGCTTAGGTCGGCTTCGGAACTATGGCTACACCTTC.

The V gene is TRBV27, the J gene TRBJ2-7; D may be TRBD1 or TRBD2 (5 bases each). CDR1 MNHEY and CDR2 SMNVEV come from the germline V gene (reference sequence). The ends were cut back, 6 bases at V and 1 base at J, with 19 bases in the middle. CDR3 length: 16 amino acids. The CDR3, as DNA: TGTGCCAGCAGCCCCCTTCGGGGCAGAGTATCCTACGAGCAGTACTTC. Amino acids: CASSPLRGRVSYEQYF.